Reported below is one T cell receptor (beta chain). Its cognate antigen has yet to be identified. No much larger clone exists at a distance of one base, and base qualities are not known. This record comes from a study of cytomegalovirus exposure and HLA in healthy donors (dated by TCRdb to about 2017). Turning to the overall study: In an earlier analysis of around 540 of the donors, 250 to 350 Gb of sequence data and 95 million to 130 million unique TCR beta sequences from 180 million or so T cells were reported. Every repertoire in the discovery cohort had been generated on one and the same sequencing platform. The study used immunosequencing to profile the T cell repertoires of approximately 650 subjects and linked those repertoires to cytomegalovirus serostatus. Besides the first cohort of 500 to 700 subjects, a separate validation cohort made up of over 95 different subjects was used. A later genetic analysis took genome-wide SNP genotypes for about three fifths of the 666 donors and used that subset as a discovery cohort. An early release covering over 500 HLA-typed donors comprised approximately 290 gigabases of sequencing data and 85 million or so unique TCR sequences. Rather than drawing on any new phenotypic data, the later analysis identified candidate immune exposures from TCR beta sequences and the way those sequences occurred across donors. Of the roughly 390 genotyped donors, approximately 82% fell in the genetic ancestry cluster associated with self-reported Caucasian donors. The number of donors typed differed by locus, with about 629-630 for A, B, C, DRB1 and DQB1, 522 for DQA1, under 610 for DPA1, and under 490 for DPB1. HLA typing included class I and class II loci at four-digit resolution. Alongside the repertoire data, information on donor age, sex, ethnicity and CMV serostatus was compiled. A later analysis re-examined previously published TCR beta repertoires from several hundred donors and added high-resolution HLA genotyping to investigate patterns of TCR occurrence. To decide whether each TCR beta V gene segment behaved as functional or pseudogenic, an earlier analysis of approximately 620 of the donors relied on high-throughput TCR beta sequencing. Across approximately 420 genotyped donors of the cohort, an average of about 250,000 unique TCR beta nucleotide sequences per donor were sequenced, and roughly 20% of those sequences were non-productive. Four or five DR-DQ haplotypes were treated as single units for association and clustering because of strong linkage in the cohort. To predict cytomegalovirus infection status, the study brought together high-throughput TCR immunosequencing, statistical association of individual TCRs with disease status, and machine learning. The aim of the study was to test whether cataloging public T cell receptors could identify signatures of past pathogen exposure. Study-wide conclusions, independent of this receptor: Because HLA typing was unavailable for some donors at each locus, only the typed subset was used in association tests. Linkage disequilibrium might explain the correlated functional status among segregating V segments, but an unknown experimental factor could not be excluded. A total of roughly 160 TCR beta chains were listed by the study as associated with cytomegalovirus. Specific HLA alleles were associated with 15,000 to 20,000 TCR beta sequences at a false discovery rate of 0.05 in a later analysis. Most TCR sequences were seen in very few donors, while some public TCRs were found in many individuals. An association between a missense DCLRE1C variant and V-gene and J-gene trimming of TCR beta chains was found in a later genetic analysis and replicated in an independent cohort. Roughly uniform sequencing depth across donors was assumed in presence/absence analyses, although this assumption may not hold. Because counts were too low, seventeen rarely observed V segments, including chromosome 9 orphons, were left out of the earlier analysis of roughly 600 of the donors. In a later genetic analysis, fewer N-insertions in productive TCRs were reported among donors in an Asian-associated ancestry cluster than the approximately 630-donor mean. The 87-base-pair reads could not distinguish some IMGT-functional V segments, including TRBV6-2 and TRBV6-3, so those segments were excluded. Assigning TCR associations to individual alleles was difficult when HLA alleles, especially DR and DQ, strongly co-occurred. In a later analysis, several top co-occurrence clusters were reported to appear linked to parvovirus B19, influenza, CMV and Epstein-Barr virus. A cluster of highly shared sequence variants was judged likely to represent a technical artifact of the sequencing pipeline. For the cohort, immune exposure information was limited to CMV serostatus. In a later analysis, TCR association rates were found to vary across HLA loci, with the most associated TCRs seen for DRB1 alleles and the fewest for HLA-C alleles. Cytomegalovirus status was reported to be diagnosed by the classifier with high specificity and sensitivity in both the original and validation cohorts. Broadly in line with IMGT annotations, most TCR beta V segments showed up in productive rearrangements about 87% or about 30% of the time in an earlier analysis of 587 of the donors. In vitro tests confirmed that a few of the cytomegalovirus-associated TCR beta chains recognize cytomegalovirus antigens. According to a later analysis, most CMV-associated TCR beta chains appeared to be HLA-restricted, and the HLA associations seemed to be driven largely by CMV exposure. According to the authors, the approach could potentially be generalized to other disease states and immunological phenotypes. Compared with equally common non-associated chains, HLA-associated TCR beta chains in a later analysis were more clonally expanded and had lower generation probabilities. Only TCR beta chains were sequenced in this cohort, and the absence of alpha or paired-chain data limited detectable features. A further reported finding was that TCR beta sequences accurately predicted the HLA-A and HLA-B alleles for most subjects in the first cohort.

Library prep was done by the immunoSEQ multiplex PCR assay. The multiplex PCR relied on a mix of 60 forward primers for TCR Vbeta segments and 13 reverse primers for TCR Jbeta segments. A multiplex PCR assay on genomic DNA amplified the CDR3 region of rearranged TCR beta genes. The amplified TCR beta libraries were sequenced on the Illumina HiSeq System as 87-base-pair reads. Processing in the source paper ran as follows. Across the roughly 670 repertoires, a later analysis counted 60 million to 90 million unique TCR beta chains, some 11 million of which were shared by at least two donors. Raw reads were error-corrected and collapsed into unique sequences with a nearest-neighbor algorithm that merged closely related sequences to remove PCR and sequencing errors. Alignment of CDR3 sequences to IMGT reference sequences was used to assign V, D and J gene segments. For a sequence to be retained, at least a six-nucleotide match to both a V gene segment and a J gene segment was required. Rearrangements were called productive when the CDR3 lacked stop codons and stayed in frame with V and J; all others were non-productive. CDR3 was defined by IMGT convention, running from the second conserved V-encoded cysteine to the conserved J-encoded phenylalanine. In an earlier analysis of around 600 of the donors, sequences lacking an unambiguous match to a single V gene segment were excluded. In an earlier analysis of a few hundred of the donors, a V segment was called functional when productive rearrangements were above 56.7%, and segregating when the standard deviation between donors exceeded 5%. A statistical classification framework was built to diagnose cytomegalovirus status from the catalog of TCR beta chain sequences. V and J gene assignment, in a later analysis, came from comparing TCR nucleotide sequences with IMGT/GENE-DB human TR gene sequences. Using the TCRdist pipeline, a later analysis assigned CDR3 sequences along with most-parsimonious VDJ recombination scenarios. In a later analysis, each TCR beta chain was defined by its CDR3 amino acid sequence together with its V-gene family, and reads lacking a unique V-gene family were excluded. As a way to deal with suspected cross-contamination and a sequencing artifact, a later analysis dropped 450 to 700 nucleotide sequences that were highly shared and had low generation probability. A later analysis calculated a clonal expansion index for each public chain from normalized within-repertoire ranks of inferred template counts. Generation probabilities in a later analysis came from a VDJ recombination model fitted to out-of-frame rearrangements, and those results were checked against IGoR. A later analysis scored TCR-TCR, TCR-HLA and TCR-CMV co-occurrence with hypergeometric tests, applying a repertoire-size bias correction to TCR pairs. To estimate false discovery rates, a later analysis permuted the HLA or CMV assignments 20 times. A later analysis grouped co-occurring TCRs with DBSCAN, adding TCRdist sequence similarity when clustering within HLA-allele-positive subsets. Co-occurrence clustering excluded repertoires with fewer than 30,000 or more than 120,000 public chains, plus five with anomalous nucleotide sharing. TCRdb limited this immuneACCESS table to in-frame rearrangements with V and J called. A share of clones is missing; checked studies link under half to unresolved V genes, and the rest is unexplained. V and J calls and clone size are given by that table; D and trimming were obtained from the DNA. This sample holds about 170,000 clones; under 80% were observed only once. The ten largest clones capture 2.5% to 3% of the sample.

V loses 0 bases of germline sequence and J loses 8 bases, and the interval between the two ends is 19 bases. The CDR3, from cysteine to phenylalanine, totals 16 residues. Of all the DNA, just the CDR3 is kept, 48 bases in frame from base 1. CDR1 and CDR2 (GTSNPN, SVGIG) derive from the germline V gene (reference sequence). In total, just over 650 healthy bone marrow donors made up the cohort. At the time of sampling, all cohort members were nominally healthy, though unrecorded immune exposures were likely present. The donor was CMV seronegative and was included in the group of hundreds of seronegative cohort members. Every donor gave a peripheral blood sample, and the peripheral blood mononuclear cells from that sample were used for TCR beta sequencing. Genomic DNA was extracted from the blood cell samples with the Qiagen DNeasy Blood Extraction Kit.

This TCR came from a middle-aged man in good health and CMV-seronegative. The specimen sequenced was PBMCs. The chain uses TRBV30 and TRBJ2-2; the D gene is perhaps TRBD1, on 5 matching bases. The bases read TGTGCCTGGAGTGTACATCGCCAGGGCAGCCCGGGGGAGCTGTTTTTT. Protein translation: CAWSVHRQGSPGELFF.